Listed here are 31 T cell receptor beta chains from one sample, sequenced in a study of cytomegalovirus exposure and HLA in healthy donors (dated by TCRdb to the late 2010s). Receptor amplification or capture employed the immunoSEQ multiplex PCR assay. The multiplex PCR relied on a mix of 60 forward primers for TCR Vbeta segments and 13 reverse primers for TCR Jbeta segments. Sourced from immuneACCESS, this table was stored by TCRdb with only in-frame sequences that have V and J called. A share of the clones is absent; for the studies checked, an unresolved V gene accounts for under half, and the remainder has no known explanation. This sample gives more than 150,000 clones in total; roughly 83% of them show up just once. 1.5% to 1.7% of the sample goes to the ten largest clones. Sequencing used PBMCs. Every receptor here comes from a woman younger than 30 in good health and CMV-seronegative.

The chain employs TRBV6-6 and TRBJ2-5, with D unclear. CDR1 and CDR2 (germline): MNHNY, SVGAGI (reference sequence). V was shortened by 5 bases and J by 3 bases, with 10 bases between the two germline ends. The length of the CDR3 is 13 residues. The CDR3 here is CASSAVGEETQYF. The DNA for the CDR3 is TGTGCCAGCAGTGCCGTAGGAGAAGAGACCCAGTACTTC.

J is TRBJ1-1 and V is TRBV28; the D gene is possibly TRBD1 (6 bases). This CDR3 spans 15 amino acids. Germline V gives CDR1 MDHEN, CDR2 SYDVKM. Trimming pared 3 bases from V and 0 bases from J, leaving 11 bases between. The CDR3 loop is CASSFLDRVNTEAFF. The CDR3 nucleotides are TGTGCCAGCAGTTTTTTGGACAGAGTGAACACTGAAGCTTTCTTT.

Here the CDR3 DNA reads TGCGCCAGCAGTGCGGACTTATTGGGTCAGCCCCAGCATTTT. Residues: CASSADLLGQPQHF. The rearrangement links TRBV10-2 to TRBJ1-5; the D is unclear. In germline, CDR1 is WSHSY, CDR2 SAAADI. The germline V and J ends were trimmed by 4 bases and 6 bases, with 13 bases remaining between them. The CDR3 spans 14 residues.

The chain employs TRBV6-1 and TRBJ1-4, with 11 positions matching TRBD1. The CDR3 has 15 residues. V lost 8 bases to trimming and J lost 7 bases; unmatched junction nucleotides: 9. In germline, CDR1 is MNHNS, CDR2 SASEGT. The CDR3 loop is CASRSSGTGGEKLFF. The DNA for the CDR3 is TGTGCCAGCCGGAGCTCCGGGACAGGGGGTGAAAAACTGTTTTTT.

The chain employs TRBV4-3 and TRBJ1-5, with D possibly TRBD1 on 5 matching bases. This CDR3 comprises 15 residues. Per the germline V gene, CDR1 is LGHNA and CDR2 is YSLEER. V was clipped by 0 bases and J by 2 bases, with 8 bases between them. Here the CDR3 reads CASSQELGRNQPQHF. The CDR3 DNA reads as TGCGCCAGCAGCCAAGAGTTGGGGCGCAATCAGCCCCAGCATTTT.

The chain joins TRBV4-1 to TRBJ1-5; the D gene is possibly TRBD1 (5 bases). V lost 6 bases and J lost 2, with 11 bases in between. The CDR3 covers 14 residues. Germline assignment: CDR1 MGHRA and CDR2 YSYEKL. The CDR3 region is CASRGGGGNQPQHF. The CDR3 nucleotides are TGCGCCAGCAGGGGGGGAGGGGGCAATCAGCCCCAGCATTTT.

V usage is TRBV7-9 and J usage is TRBJ1-2; a weak D match, TRBD1 (6 bases). CDR1 is SEHNR and CDR2 is FQNEAQ in the germline V gene (reference sequence). This CDR3 region has 16 residues. Trimming removed 1 base at V and 2 bases at J, with 14 bases between. This chain's CDR3 is CASSLGWRGANYGYTF. The DNA for the CDR3 is TGTGCCAGCAGCTTAGGTTGGCGGGGGGCAAACTATGGCTACACCTTC.

The rearrangement uses TRBV5-5 and TRBJ2-5, with 7 bases fitting TRBD1. The J call is uncertain, as TRBJ2-7 better fits the DNA end. CDR1 SGHKS and CDR2 YYEKEE come from the germline V gene (reference sequence). This CDR3 is built from 15 residues. CDR3 sequence: CASSSTGLPSIEQYF. The DNA of the CDR3 is TGTGCCAGCAGCTCGACAGGGCTGCCTTCGATCGAGCAGTACTTC.

The CDR3 coding sequence is TGTGCCAGCAGTGATGGACAGGGGCGCAATCAGCCCCAGCATTTT. Protein: CASSDGQGRNQPQHF. The chain carries TRBV6-6 and TRBJ1-5, with 9 bases aligning to TRBD1. In germline, CDR1 is MNHNY, CDR2 SVGAGI (reference sequence). V dropped 5 bases and J dropped 2; count of bases not matched to a gene: 4. CDR3 length equals 15 residues.

This chain joins TRBV6-5 and TRBJ1-4; 8 bases align to TRBD1. This CDR3 region has 15 residues. Germline lookup yields CDR1 MNHEY and CDR2 SVGAGI. The V gene end was trimmed by 0 bases and the J gene end by 8 bases; junction bases not matched to a gene: 5. The CDR3 DNA reads as TGTGCCAGCAGTTACTCCACAGGGGGAGGCGAAAAACTGTTTTTT. Amino acids: CASSYSTGGGEKLFF.

The chain is built from TRBV18 and TRBJ2-3; tentative D call: TRBD1 (6 bases). V was clipped by 3 bases and J by 5 bases, with 6 bases between them. The CDR3 covers 12 residues. The germline V gene has CDR1 KGHSH and CDR2 LQKENI. This CDR3 is CASSPRGDTQYF. CDR3 in DNA: TGTGCCAGCTCACCCAGGGGAGATACGCAGTATTTT.

This sequence joins TRBV2 and TRBJ1-1; D might be TRBD1 (6 bases). In germline, CDR1 is SNHLY, CDR2 FYNNEI. Trimming left V 3 bases short and J 0 bases short, with 20 bases between. The CDR3 covers 18 residues. The CDR3, as DNA: TGTGCCAGCAGTGATGGTTGGGGGGGGCGCAAGATGAACACTGAAGCTTTCTTT. It yields the protein CASSDGWGGRKMNTEAFF.

The chain is built from TRBV5-1 and TRBJ2-5; 8 nucleotides agree with TRBD2. The junction had 11 bases not matched to a gene; V was cut back by 5 bases and J by 5 bases. CDR3 length: 15 residues. Germline values: CDR1 SGHRS, CDR2 YFSETQ. CDR3 DNA: TGCGCCAGCAGTCCTAACGGGGGGGTTGGCGAGACCCAGTACTTC. As protein: CASSPNGGVGETQYF. Full variable domain (missing parts from reference TRBV5-1 and TRBJ2-5): KAGVTQTPRYLIKTRGQQVTLSCSPISGHRSVSWYQQTPGQGLQFLFEYFSETQRNKGNFPGRFSGRQFSNSRSEMNVSTLELGDSALYLCASSPNGGVGETQYFGPGTRLLVL.

This chain connects TRBV11-2 to TRBJ2-3, with 10 bases lining up with TRBD2. CDR1 is SGHAT, CDR2 FQNNGV, per germline. J lost 1 base, V lost 0 bases, and 1 base had no gene match. CDR3 length: 16 residues. CDR3 in amino acids: CASSLEAGGRTDTQYF. The CDR3 DNA reads TGTGCCAGCAGCTTAGAAGCGGGGGGGCGCACAGATACGCAGTATTTT.

The chain is built from TRBV19 and TRBJ1-5, with TRBD1 as a possible D gene (5 bases). Looked up from germline, CDR1 is LNHDA and CDR2 is SQIVND (reference sequence). CDR3 length: 12 residues. Trimming took 5 bases from V and 4 from J, leaving 6 bases between them. CDR3 bases: TGTGCCAGTAGTGGGGGGAATCAGCCCCAGCATTTT. Translation gives CASSGGNQPQHF.

This clone was observed a handful of times. At one end, the junction sequence differs from germline, possibly due to a read error. The chain recombines TRBV4-1 with TRBJ2-4, with TRBD2 matching 7 bases. Germline V gene lookup returns CDR1 MGHRA and CDR2 YSYEKL. This CDR3 is built from 18 residues. CDR3 sequence (DNA): TGCGCCAGCAGCCAAGAAGAATACGGGGGGTCTGCCAAAAACAGTCAGTACTTC. This sequence encodes CASSQEEYGGSAKNSQYF.

The chain recombines TRBV4-2 with TRBJ1-2, with D uncertain. V was clipped by 0 bases and J by 5 bases, with 13 bases between them. Per the germline V gene, CDR1 is LGHNA and CDR2 is YNFKEQ. The length of the CDR3 is 15 residues. The CDR3 bases are TGTGCCAGCAGCCAAGAATTCGGGGAAGAATATGGCTACACCTTC. It is translated as CASSQEFGEEYGYTF.

The rearrangement links TRBV6-1 to TRBJ1-5, with D perhaps matching TRBD1 (6 bases). CDR3 size: 13 residues. V lost 6 bases and J lost 6, with 12 bases in between. The germline CDR1 and CDR2 sequences are MNHNS and SASEGT. The CDR3 protein is CASSDQGSQPQHF. The CDR3, as DNA: TGTGCCAGCAGCGACCAGGGGAGTCAGCCCCAGCATTTT.

The genes are TRBV14 and TRBJ2-7; 8 bases match TRBD1. The germline V gene encodes CDR1 SGHDN and CDR2 FVKESK. With V trimmed by 4 bases and J by 1 base, 6 bases remained unmatched. CDR3 length equals 15 residues. The CDR3 region is CASSPLGTGSYEQYF. The CDR3, as DNA: TGTGCCAGCAGCCCGTTGGGGACAGGATCCTACGAGCAGTACTTC.

The chain joins TRBV29-1 to TRBJ1-1; a possible D gene is TRBD1 (5 bases). The germline gives CDR1 SQVTM, CDR2 ANQGSEA. This CDR3 comprises 12 residues. Trimming took 2 bases from V and 7 from J, leaving 11 bases between them. CDR3 in amino acids: CSVELIGVEAFF. The CDR3 DNA reads TGCAGCGTTGAATTGATAGGGGTTGAAGCTTTCTTT.

This chain links TRBV5-6 with TRBJ2-7; TRBD1 aligns across 9 bases. Per the germline V gene, CDR1 is SGHDT and CDR2 is YYEEEE. With 6 bases clipped from V and 1 base from J, the junction kept 8 bases outside the gene matches. The CDR3 loop spans 15 amino acids. The CDR3 sequence is CASNRGTGRSYEQYF. The CDR3 nucleotides are TGTGCCAGCAACAGAGGGACAGGGAGATCCTACGAGCAGTACTTC.

This rearrangement joins TRBV18 to TRBJ2-1; tentative D call: TRBD1 (5 bases). The CDR3 extends over 14 amino acids. The germline gives CDR1 KGHSH, CDR2 LQKENI. Between the trimmed V and J ends, which lost 3 bases and 5 bases, there was a span of 11 bases. The CDR3 spells CASSPVSGNNEQFF. The DNA of the CDR3 is TGTGCCAGCTCACCCGTATCAGGGAACAATGAGCAGTTCTTC.

A note on this clone: At one boundary the junction diverges from the germline segment, which might be a read error. V usage is TRBV20-1 and J usage is TRBJ1-4, with no clear D. CDR1 is DFQATT and CDR2 is SNEGSKA in the germline V gene (reference sequence). This CDR3 has 8 residues. CDR3 in amino acids: CSARERHF. The CDR3 coding sequence is TGCAGTGCTAGAGAAAGACATTTT.

This rearrangement joins TRBV4-1 to TRBJ1-3, with D perhaps matching TRBD1 (5 bases). Per the germline V gene, CDR1 is MGHRA and CDR2 is YSYEKL. Trimming took off 4 bases at V and 2 bases at J, with 15 bases between the two ends. The CDR3 runs 16 residues. The CDR3: CASSPVGGWTGNTIYF. Written as DNA, the CDR3 is TGCGCCAGCAGCCCGGTGGGGGGGTGGACTGGAAACACCATATATTTT.

The genes are TRBV25-1 and TRBJ1-2; D remains ambiguous. The CDR3 runs 12 residues. V lost 5 bases, J lost 3 bases, and 7 bases lay in between. CDR1 is MGHDK and CDR2 is SYGVNS in the germline V gene. CDR3 DNA sequence: TGTGCCAGCAGTCAGGATTACTATGGCTACACCTTC. Amino acid sequence: CASSQDYYGYTF.

The V gene is TRBV7-2, the J gene TRBJ1-5; D possibly corresponds to TRBD1 (6 bases). The CDR3 runs to 15 residues. The germline V gene has CDR1 SGHTA and CDR2 FQGNSA. V was pared by 1 base and J by 9 bases, with 16 bases between. The CDR3 region has the DNA TGTGCCAGCAGCTTAGTGGGAGGGGGAGGTCCGCCCCAGCATTTT. Residues: CASSLVGGGGPPQHF.

The chain carries TRBV28 and TRBJ1-1; D is uncertain. V was clipped by 2 bases and J by 0 bases, with 4 bases between them. Germline CDR1 reads MDHEN; CDR2 reads SYDVKM. There are 13 residues in the CDR3. CDR3 nucleotide sequence: TGTGCCAGCAGTTTACGTTTGAACACTGAAGCTTTCTTT. This sequence encodes CASSLRLNTEAFF.

The chain links TRBV10-2 to TRBJ2-7; 7 nucleotides align to TRBD1. Germline CDR1 and CDR2: WSHSY and SAAADI. This CDR3 contains 14 residues. The junction had 10 bases not matched to a gene; V was cut back by 6 bases and J by 5 bases. The CDR3 bases are TGCGCCAGCAGGGGGGCAGGGGGAAATAACGAGCAGTACTTC. Amino acid sequence: CASRGAGGNNEQYF.

The chain combines TRBV6-1 with TRBJ1-2; no firm D call. This CDR3 spans 13 amino acids. V was clipped by 1 base and J by 8 bases, with 11 bases between them. Germline loops: CDR1 MNHNS, CDR2 SASEGT. The CDR3 sequence: CASSEERAFGYTF. The CDR3 DNA reads as TGTGCCAGCAGTGAAGAGAGGGCATTCGGCTACACCTTC.

V and J are TRBV7-4 and TRBJ1-6, with TRBD1 matching over 7 bases. In germline, CDR1 is SGHVT, CDR2 SQSDAQ. The junction had 13 bases not matched to a gene; V was cut back by 5 bases and J by 9 bases. This CDR3 region has 16 residues. This chain's CDR3 is CASSPYRGEGGSPLHF. The DNA of the CDR3 is TGTGCCAGCAGCCCCTACAGGGGTGAGGGGGGTTCACCCCTCCACTTT.

This chain connects TRBV5-1 to TRBJ2-2, with 9 nucleotides matching TRBD2. Trimming took 5 bases from V and 4 from J; bases not matched to a gene: 3. The germline V gene has CDR1 SGHRS and CDR2 YFSETQ. The CDR3 contains 14 residues. The CDR3 region is CASRAAGGTGELFF. The CDR3 nucleotides are TGCGCCAGCAGGGCAGCGGGGGGCACCGGGGAGCTGTTTTTT.